The 7 T cell receptor beta chains below all came from one sample that was sequenced in a study of Ad26.COV2.S vaccination and SARS-CoV-2 variants. TCRdb's table, derived via immunoSEQ multiplex PCR, lists solely in-frame clones and lacks some. This sample has fewer than 900,000 clones, with more than 80% found just once. Treatment indicated: roughly 19 received Ad26.COV2.S at low or high dose, single or two shots; five or six received placebo; per-sample allocation not given. The samples were gathered on day 63 after the first injection of vaccine or placebo. This specimen was peripheral blood, taken in a trial of Ad26.COV2.S vaccine versus placebo. These receptors all stem from a person between 18 and 65 years old who received the Ad26.COV2.S COVID-19 vaccine or a placebo.

The V and J genes are TRBV6-5 and TRBJ2-2; 7 nucleotides line up with TRBD1. V shed 2 bases, J shed 5 bases, and the junction held 2 bases outside the gene matches. The CDR3 is 14 amino acids. Germline V gene data show CDR1 as MNHEY and CDR2 as SVGAGI. CDR3 residues: CASSYRGPTGELFF. Here the CDR3 DNA reads TGTGCCAGCAGTTACAGGGGGCCTACCGGGGAGCTGTTTTTT.

This chain links TRBV7-9 with TRBJ2-7; D is possibly TRBD2 (6 bases). V was clipped by 1 base and J by 3 bases, with 19 bases between them. The CDR3 spans 17 residues. CDR1 and CDR2 (germline): SEHNR, FQNEAQ (reference sequence). CDR3 in amino acids: CASSLEPPGRGHYEQYF. CDR3 DNA: TGTGCCAGCAGCTTAGAACCACCCGGGAGAGGCCACTACGAGCAGTACTTC.

The chain couples TRBV30 to TRBJ1-5; D possibly corresponds to TRBD1 (6 bases). Germline values: CDR1 GTSNPN, CDR2 SVGIG (reference sequence). This CDR3 region has 13 residues. Deletions cut 0 bases from V and 8 bases from J, with 11 bases between. CDR3 sequence (DNA): TGTGCCTGGAGTGTACAAGGGGGTGAGCCCCAGCATTTT. It codes for CAWSVQGGEPQHF.

The rearrangement links TRBV24-1 to TRBJ2-1; TRBD2 is a possible D gene (6 bases). V was pared by 4 bases and J by 0 bases, with 12 bases between. The CDR3 is 16 amino acids. Looked up from germline, CDR1 is KGHDR and CDR2 is SFDVKD. The CDR3 region has the DNA TGTGCCACCAGTGACCGGGCGGGGAGCTCCTACAATGAGCAGTTCTTC. Residues: CATSDRAGSSYNEQFF.

The chain employs TRBV4-2 and TRBJ2-3, with TRBD2 identical over 14 bases. The germline CDR1 and CDR2 sequences are LGHNA and YNFKEQ. CDR3 length: 19 amino acids. J was trimmed by 2 bases and V by 4 bases; bases with no gene match: 11. CDR3 nucleotides: TGTGCCAGCAGCCCCAGACTAGCGGGGGGGCGAGTTGACACAGATACGCAGTATTTT. It yields the protein CASSPRLAGGRVDTDTQYF.

The chain joins TRBV7-8 to TRBJ2-5; maybe TRBD1 (6 bases). Germline CDR1 SGHVS, CDR2 FQNEAQ. V gave up 5 bases and J gave up 1 base, with 17 bases separating them. This CDR3 is 16 amino acids long. CDR3 DNA sequence: TGTGCCAGCAGCCGTGTAGGGACACTCCTCCAAGAGACCCAGTACTTC. Translating it yields CASSRVGTLLQETQYF.

In its sample, this clone was seen once. The gene calls are TRBV10-3 and TRBJ1-2, with D uncertain. Germline V gene data show CDR1 as ENHRY and CDR2 as SYGVKD. This CDR3 contains 13 residues. V lost 0 bases and J 2 bases, leaving 4 bases between the germline ends. Written as DNA, the CDR3 is TGTGCCATCAGTGAGTCCAGGAACTATGGCTACACCTTC. Protein product: CAISESRNYGYTF.